A single sample gave rise to the 30 T cell receptor beta chains below, sequenced in a study of PD-L1 blockade in urothelial cancer. Clones were read by immunoSEQ multiplex PCR, and TCRdb kept only the in-frame ones, dropping some. The sample consists of 50,000 or so clones, roughly 84% of them appearing once. Time point specified: peripheral blood 6 weeks after treatment start. This material consisted of PBMCs, taken around atezolizumab (anti-PD-L1) treatment. These receptors were collected from a man in his fifties or sixties with urothelial cancer.

J is TRBJ1-2 and V is TRBV25-1, with 10 bases aligning to TRBD1. The CDR3 runs 18 residues. The germline gives CDR1 MGHDK, CDR2 SYGVNS. V was pared by 3 bases and J by 4 bases, with 14 bases of the junction left unmatched. CDR3: CASSDLTDDRGRSYGYTF. As DNA, the CDR3 is TGTGCCAGCAGTGACCTAACTGATGACAGGGGGCGCAGCTATGGCTACACCTTC.

The sample holds a few counts of this clone. The CDR3 protein is CAWSAGTGEDSLHF. Here the CDR3 DNA reads TGTGCCTGGAGCGCTGGGACAGGAGAGGATTCCCTCCACTTT. This chain uses TRBV30 with TRBJ1-6; the match to TRBD1 covers 8 bases. CDR3 length equals 14 residues. After removal of 3 bases from V and 14 bases from J, the junction contained 12 bases not matched to a gene. Germline CDR1 reads GTSNPN; CDR2 reads SVGIG (reference sequence).

The gene calls are TRBV6-4 and TRBJ2-3; 8 nucleotides match TRBD2. V dropped 5 bases and J dropped 4; count of bases not matched to a gene: 11. Germline assignment: CDR1 MRHNA and CDR2 SNTAGT. The CDR3 covers 16 residues. The CDR3: CASSPMSGRGADTQYF. The CDR3 DNA sequence: TGTGCCAGCAGTCCTATGAGCGGGAGAGGCGCAGATACGCAGTATTTT.

The rearrangement links TRBV9 to TRBJ2-1, with D possibly TRBD1 on 6 matching bases. There are 14 residues in the CDR3. Per the germline V gene, CDR1 is SGDLS and CDR2 is YYNGEE. The V gene lost 6 bases and the J gene lost 6 bases, with 16 bases spanning the gap. The CDR3 nucleotides are TGTGCCAGCACAACCGGGACAAACTTCAATGAGCAGTTCTTC. Translation: CASTTGTNFNEQFF.

The chain uses TRBV19 and TRBJ2-7, with D uncertain. The CDR3 runs 15 residues. Trimming removed 0 bases from V and 1 base from J, with 10 bases in between. Germline V gene data show CDR1 as LNHDA and CDR2 as SQIVND (reference sequence). The CDR3 DNA sequence: TGTGCCAGTAGTATAGATCTAACCCCTTCCTACGAGCAGTACTTC. Translating gives CASSIDLTPSYEQYF.

The gene calls are TRBV28 and TRBJ2-7, with TRBD1 matching over 10 bases. The CDR3 covers 13 residues. Germline CDR1 and CDR2: MDHEN and SYDVKM. Trimming took 7 bases from V and 4 from J; bases not matched to a gene: 4. The CDR3 is CASKTGGRYEQYF. The CDR3 nucleotides read TGTGCCAGCAAGACAGGGGGCCGTTACGAGCAGTACTTC.

V and J are TRBV29-1 and TRBJ2-1; 8 bases agree with TRBD2. V shed 4 bases, J shed 0 bases, and the junction held 5 bases outside the gene matches. The CDR3 runs to 15 residues. Germline loops: CDR1 SQVTM, CDR2 ANQGSEA. This CDR3 is CSVGLAGSSYNEQFF. Here the CDR3 DNA reads TGCAGCGTTGGTCTAGCGGGCAGCTCCTACAATGAGCAGTTCTTC.

The genes are TRBV11-2 and TRBJ2-1; 7 positions match TRBD1. Germline loops: CDR1 SGHAT, CDR2 FQNNGV. There are 12 residues in the CDR3. V dropped 7 bases and J dropped 7; count of bases not matched to a gene: 4. CDR3 amino acids: CASTGTVNEQFF. CDR3 coding DNA: TGTGCCAGCACCGGGACAGTAAATGAGCAGTTCTTC.

The rearrangement joins TRBV4-3 to TRBJ2-3, with D perhaps TRBD1 (5 bases). V lost 2 bases to trimming and J lost 4 bases, with 13 bases between them. The germline V gene encodes CDR1 LGHNA and CDR2 YSLEER. The CDR3 totals 15 residues. CDR3 coding DNA: TGCGCCAGCAGCCAAAGGGGCGCAAAAGCAGATACGCAGTATTTT. Translation: CASSQRGAKADTQYF.

V usage is TRBV9 and J usage is TRBJ2-5; 12 bases are shared with TRBD2. This CDR3 spans 17 amino acids. V trimming: 4 bases; J trimming: 1 base; junction bases outside the gene matches: 8. Per germline, CDR1 SGDLS and CDR2 YYNGEE. CDR3: CASSRNPSGGAQETQYF. The CDR3 coding sequence is TGTGCCAGCAGCCGGAACCCTAGCGGGGGGGCCCAAGAGACCCAGTACTTC.

The V and J genes are TRBV13 and TRBJ2-6; 10 bases fit TRBD2. The V gene end was trimmed by 5 bases and the J gene end by 2 bases; junction bases not matched to a gene: 6. CDR3 size: 17 residues. CDR1 is PRHDT and CDR2 is FYEKMQ in the germline V gene (reference sequence). The CDR3 DNA reads TGTGCCAGCAGCAAAAGCGGGGGGGCAACTGGGGCCAACGTCCTGACTTTC. Amino acid sequence: CASSKSGGATGANVLTF.

V and J are TRBV30 and TRBJ2-1, with TRBD1 identical over 7 bases. CDR1 and CDR2 (germline): GTSNPN, SVGIG (reference sequence). CDR3 length: 14 amino acids. Trimming took 3 bases from V and 4 from J; bases not matched to a gene: 6. In DNA, the CDR3 is TGTGCCTGGAGCCAGGGGACAGCGTACAATGAGCAGTTCTTC. Its translation: CAWSQGTAYNEQFF.

The chain employs TRBV5-5 and TRBJ1-3; 12 bases line up with TRBD1. CDR1 SGHKS and CDR2 YYEKEE come from the germline V gene (reference sequence). V shed 2 bases and J 3 bases; nucleotides not matched to a gene: 6. The CDR3 totals 17 residues. The CDR3 protein is CASSLGTGGLSGNTIYF. CDR3 sequence (DNA): TGTGCCAGCAGCTTAGGGACAGGGGGCTTAAGTGGAAACACCATATATTTT.

The CDR3 region has the DNA TGTGCCAGCTCACCCACTAGCGGGGGGGCAGGTAACGAGCAGTACTTC. Its protein is CASSPTSGGAGNEQYF. The V gene is TRBV18, the J gene TRBJ2-7, with 13 nucleotides matching TRBD2. Germline trimming cut 3 bases from V and 5 bases from J; bases unmatched to any gene: 7. Germline values: CDR1 KGHSH, CDR2 LQKENI. The CDR3 contains 16 residues.

This chain uses TRBV5-1 with TRBJ2-2; D possibly corresponds to TRBD2 (5 bases). Trimming took 5 bases from V and 5 from J, leaving 13 bases between them. Germline values: CDR1 SGHRS, CDR2 YFSETQ. CDR3 length: 14 residues. The CDR3 DNA sequence: TGCGCCAGCAGGGAAGTACTAGGGACCGGGGAGCTGTTTTTT. Protein sequence: CASREVLGTGELFF.

V and J are TRBV6-6 and TRBJ1-1; 8 bases are a match to TRBD1. J was trimmed by 4 bases and V by 8 bases; bases with no gene match: 3. The germline CDR1 and CDR2 sequences are MNHNY and SVGAGI (reference sequence). The CDR3 contains 12 residues. The CDR3 reads CASEQGGTEAFF. Here the CDR3 DNA reads TGTGCCAGCGAACAGGGGGGCACTGAAGCTTTCTTT.

This sequence joins TRBV30 and TRBJ1-5; tentatively, D is TRBD1 (6 bases). The CDR3 length is 15 residues. Germline V lookup: CDR1 GTSNPN, CDR2 SVGIG (reference sequence). Trimming took off 3 bases at V and 5 bases at J, with 17 bases between the two ends. The CDR3 sequence: CAWSSRGGADQPQHF. The CDR3 DNA reads TGTGCCTGGAGCTCTCGGGGGGGGGCTGATCAGCCCCAGCATTTT.

V is TRBV27 and J is TRBJ2-7, with 12 bases that match TRBD2. The CDR3 consists of 16 residues. Germline V gene lookup returns CDR1 MNHEY and CDR2 SMNVEV (reference sequence). Trimming cost V 4 bases and J 9 bases; bases outside gene matches: 13. The CDR3 spells CASSSHPASGRVWQYF. The CDR3 bases are TGTGCCAGCAGTTCCCACCCGGCTAGCGGGAGGGTCTGGCAGTACTTC.

The chain combines TRBV12-5 with TRBJ2-7; D gene unclear. Trimming took 2 bases from V and 0 from J, leaving 14 bases between them. Germline V CDR1 and CDR2: LGHNT, FRNRAP. The CDR3 consists of 16 residues. CDR3 in amino acids: CASGLTSRDTSYEQYF. In nucleotides, the CDR3 is TGTGCTAGTGGTTTGACGAGTCGAGACACCTCCTACGAGCAGTACTTC.

The chain uses TRBV6-5 and TRBJ2-2, with a weak D call TRBD1 (6 bases). The germline V and J ends were trimmed by 7 bases and 5 bases, with 14 bases remaining between them. CDR3 size: 14 residues. Germline CDR1 and CDR2: MNHEY and SVGAGI. The CDR3 DNA follows: TGTGCCAGCATTTCAGGGGACCCGACCGGGGAGCTGTTTTTT. Translation: CASISGDPTGELFF.

This chain uses TRBV29-1 with TRBJ1-4; no definite D call. Looked up from germline, CDR1 is SQVTM and CDR2 is ANQGSEA. V dropped 0 bases and J dropped 7 bases, with 18 bases sitting between them. The CDR3 consists of 16 residues. The CDR3 protein is CSVEEVNNRVGEKLFF. Written as DNA, the CDR3 is TGCAGCGTTGAAGAAGTAAACAACCGGGTGGGTGAAAAACTGTTTTTT.

This chain uses TRBV7-9 with TRBJ1-4; 8 positions match TRBD1. Germline CDR1 SEHNR, CDR2 FQNEAQ (reference sequence). Trimming cost V 6 bases and J 8 bases; bases outside gene matches: 11. The CDR3 is made up of 15 amino acids. The CDR3 nucleotides are TGTGCCAGCAGGGCGACAGGGGCTCAGGGAGAAAAACTGTTTTTT. Protein product: CASRATGAQGEKLFF.

This chain links TRBV7-6 with TRBJ2-3, with D hard to call. Trimming stripped 3 bases from V and 4 bases from J, with 8 bases between. This CDR3 is built from 13 residues. Germline V gene sequence: CDR1 SGHVS, CDR2 FNYEAQ. The CDR3 coding sequence is TGTGCCAGCAGCTTTGATCGAGCAGATACGCAGTATTTT. Translated, it gives CASSFDRADTQYF.

This clone was seen a few times. The rearrangement joins TRBV28 to TRBJ2-1, with D maybe TRBD1 (5 bases). The CDR3 has 12 amino acids. Germline-derived CDR1 and CDR2 are MDHEN and SYDVKM. Trimming left V 5 bases short and J 5 bases short, with 7 bases between. The chain's CDR3 is CASSQGDNEQFF. CDR3 DNA sequence: TGTGCCAGCAGTCAGGGCGACAATGAGCAGTTCTTC.

This chain links TRBV28 with TRBJ2-7, with 8 bases lining up with TRBD1. Germline V gene data show CDR1 as MDHEN and CDR2 as SYDVKM. With 3 bases clipped from V and 6 bases from J, the junction kept 7 bases outside the gene matches. This CDR3 has 14 residues. Here the CDR3 reads CASSFPGQGFEQYF. The CDR3 DNA reads as TGTGCCAGCAGTTTCCCCGGACAGGGTTTCGAGCAGTACTTC.

V usage is TRBV7-9 and J usage is TRBJ2-5, with D unresolved. This CDR3 is 16 amino acids long. Germline CDR1 SEHNR, CDR2 FQNEAQ (reference sequence). The V and J ends lost 5 bases and 5 bases respectively, with 21 bases between them. CDR3 in amino acids: CASSPPARLRGETQYF. For the CDR3, the DNA is TGTGCCAGCAGCCCCCCCGCGCGGCTGAGAGGTGAGACCCAGTACTTC. The full variable domain, completed using reference TRBV7-9 and TRBJ2-5, is DTGVSQNPRHKITKRGQNVTFRCDPISEHNRLYWYRQTLGQGPEFLTYFQNEAQLEKSRLLSDRFSAERPKGSFSTLEIQRTEQGDSAMYLCASSPPARLRGETQYFGPGTRLLVL.

This sequence joins TRBV6-4 and TRBJ2-1; TRBD1 matches at 10 bases. In germline, CDR1 is MRHNA, CDR2 SNTAGT. Trimming at V came to 4 bases and at J to 4 bases, leaving 4 bases not matched to a gene. CDR3 length: 15 amino acids. The CDR3: CASSARTGGYNEQFF. The CDR3 DNA is TGTGCCAGCAGTGCAAGGACAGGGGGATACAATGAGCAGTTCTTC.

J is TRBJ2-5 and V is TRBV18; maybe TRBD1 (6 bases). Trimming removed 5 bases at V and 0 bases at J, with 16 bases between. Germline V lookup: CDR1 KGHSH, CDR2 LQKENI. This CDR3 region has 16 residues. CDR3 sequence: CASSTRDTQYQETQYF. The CDR3 coding sequence is TGTGCCAGCTCAACCCGGGACACCCAGTACCAAGAGACCCAGTACTTC.

V gene TRBV5-6 combines with J gene TRBJ2-7; D might be TRBD2 (5 bases). Germline CDR1 is SGHDT and CDR2 is YYEEEE. The length of the CDR3 is 13 residues. The V and J ends lost 0 bases and 2 bases respectively, with 6 bases between them. The CDR3 protein is CASSLGRTYEQYF. CDR3 bases: TGTGCCAGCAGCTTGGGGAGGACCTACGAGCAGTACTTC.

V is TRBV11-3 and J is TRBJ2-1; 7 bases fit TRBD2. V shed 0 bases and J 5 bases; nucleotides not matched to a gene: 4. The CDR3 is 15 residues long. The germline CDR1 and CDR2 sequences are SGHNT and YENEEA. The CDR3 sequence: CASSLDGGLDNEQFF. CDR3 in DNA: TGTGCCAGCAGCTTAGACGGGGGGTTGGACAATGAGCAGTTCTTC.